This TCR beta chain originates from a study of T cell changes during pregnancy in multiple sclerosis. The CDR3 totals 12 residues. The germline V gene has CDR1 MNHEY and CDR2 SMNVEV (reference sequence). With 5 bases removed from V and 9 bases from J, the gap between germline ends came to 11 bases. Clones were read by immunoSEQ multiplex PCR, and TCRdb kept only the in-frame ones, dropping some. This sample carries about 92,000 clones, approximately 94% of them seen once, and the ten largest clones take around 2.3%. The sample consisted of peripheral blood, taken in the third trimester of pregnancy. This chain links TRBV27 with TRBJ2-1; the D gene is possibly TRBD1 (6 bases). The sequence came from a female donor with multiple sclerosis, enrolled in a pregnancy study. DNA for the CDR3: TGTGCCAGCAGTAGCAGGGGTGTTGAGCAGTTCTTC. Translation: CASSSRGVEQFF.